The 15 T cell receptor beta chains below were found in one sample sequenced in a study of patients and donors after allogeneic stem cell transplantation. Using its own MiXCR run on the RT-PCR reads, TCRdb lists one record per CDR3 protein. This repertoire shows some 200,000 distinct CDR3 sequences, roughly 40% found once; its top ten account for about 35%. The source material was blood, either unsorted or a sorted T cell fraction (not recorded which). The receptors were sampled from a human donor who was either an allogeneic HSCT recipient or a stem cell or donor lymphocyte infusion donor (not recorded which). It is not recorded whose cells these are; they may come from a transplant donor.

This rearrangement joins TRBV6-2 or TRBV6-3 to TRBJ2-2; D remains ambiguous. The germline V and J ends were trimmed by 2 bases and 7 bases, with 14 bases remaining between them. CDR1 and CDR2 (germline): MNHEY, SVGEGT. This CDR3 is 15 amino acids long. CDR3 in amino acids: CASSYRADVGGELFF. CDR3 nucleotides: TGTGCCAGCAGTTACCGGGCGGACGTCGGCGGGGAGCTGTTTTTT.

This clonotype was recorded a few times. The rearrangement links TRBV9 to TRBJ2-3; 8 nucleotides line up with TRBD1. Unmatched junction bases numbered 3, after V lost 2 bases and J lost 1 base. CDR1 SGDLS and CDR2 YYNGEE come from the germline V gene. The CDR3 loop spans 15 amino acids. In nucleotides, the CDR3 is TGTGCCAGCAGCGTCGAGACAGGGGGCACAGATACGCAGTATTTT. Residues: CASSVETGGTDTQYF.

This clonotype has more than one count but fewer than ten. V gene TRBV12-3 or TRBV12-4 combines with J gene TRBJ1-5, with D unclear. The CDR3 runs 14 residues. Trimming took 3 bases from V and 3 from J, leaving 9 bases between them. The CDR3 reads CASSFGADNQPQHF. The CDR3 coding sequence is TGTGCCAGCAGTTTTGGAGCCGACAATCAGCCCCAGCATTTT.

This sequence joins TRBV5-4 and TRBJ2-1; a weak D match, TRBD2 (5 bases). The CDR3 runs 16 residues. Germline assignment: CDR1 SGHNT and CDR2 YYREEE (reference sequence). Between the trimmed V and J ends, which lost 4 bases and 3 bases, there was a span of 17 bases. CDR3 DNA sequence: TGTGCCAGCAGCCGTTTAATTAGCGTAATCTACAATGAGCAGTTCTTC. This codes for CASSRLISVIYNEQFF.

The CDR3 reads CASSFDTGPNEQFF. The CDR3 nucleotides are TGTGCCAGCAGCTTTGATACGGGCCCCAATGAGCAGTTCTTC. This chain connects TRBV13 to TRBJ2-1; no firm D call. CDR1 and CDR2 (germline): PRHDT, FYEKMQ (reference sequence). The CDR3 contains 14 residues. With 3 bases removed from V and 6 bases from J, the gap between germline ends came to 12 bases.

This chain joins TRBV12-3 or TRBV12-4 and TRBJ2-2, with a possible D match to TRBD2 (5 bases). This CDR3 has 14 residues. V was pared by 6 bases and J by 6 bases, with 14 bases between. The CDR3 nucleotides read TGTGCCAGCAGAGTTTCAGTTAGCGCCGGGGAGCTGTTTTTT. The encoded protein is CASRVSVSAGELFF.

V and J are TRBV12-3 or TRBV12-4 and TRBJ1-2; TRBD1 is a possible D gene (6 bases). V was shortened by 3 bases and J by 2 bases, with 10 bases between the two germline ends. The CDR3 contains 14 residues. The CDR3 nucleotides are TGTGCCAGCAGTTTCGGGACACTAAACTATGGCTACACCTTC. Translation gives CASSFGTLNYGYTF.

This chain uses TRBV4-3 with TRBJ2-7; 8 bases fit TRBD1. CDR1 is LGHNA, CDR2 YSLEER, per germline. V gave up 2 bases and J gave up 2 bases; unmatched junction bases: 5. The CDR3 covers 15 residues. CDR3 amino acids: CASSQFWGQAYEQYF. The CDR3 nucleotides read TGCGCCAGCAGCCAATTTTGGGGACAGGCCTACGAGCAGTACTTC.

The chain combines TRBV6-6 with TRBJ1-5, with a weak D call TRBD1 (5 bases). This CDR3 has 12 amino acids. Trimming stripped 4 bases from V and 5 bases from J, with 6 bases between. Germline CDR1 reads MNHNY; CDR2 reads SVGAGI (reference sequence). CDR3 coding DNA: TGTGCCAGCAGTTTGACAGATCAGCCCCAGCATTTT. This sequence encodes CASSLTDQPQHF.

The CDR3 loop reads CASSPFSESSYEQYF. CDR3 nucleotide sequence: TGTGCCAGCAGTCCCTTTAGCGAAAGCTCCTACGAGCAGTACTTC. The V gene is TRBV2, the J gene TRBJ2-7; possible D gene TRBD2, 5 bases. CDR3 size: 15 residues. The germline V gene has CDR1 SNHLY and CDR2 FYNNEI. Trimming removed 5 bases from V and 0 bases from J, with 14 bases in between. Filled out from reference TRBV2 and TRBJ2-7, the complete variable domain reads EPEVTQTPSHQVTQMGQEVILRCVPISNHLYFYWYRQILGQKVEFLVSFYNNEISEKSEIFDDQFSVERPDGSNFTLKIRSTKLEDSAMYFCASSPFSESSYEQYFGPGTRLTVT.

This clonotype has a handful of counts. The chain uses TRBV12-3 or TRBV12-4 and TRBJ1-3; 7 bases match TRBD1. The CDR3 has 15 amino acids. V was pared by 5 bases and J by 4 bases, with 8 bases of the junction left unmatched. The CDR3: CASSPTRTGGNTIYF. The CDR3 nucleotides read TGTGCCAGCAGTCCCACCCGGACAGGAGGAAACACCATATATTTT.

V and J are TRBV19 and TRBJ1-4; D is perhaps TRBD1 (6 bases). Trimming pared 6 bases from V and 7 bases from J, leaving 21 bases between. The CDR3 spans 16 residues. Germline CDR1 reads LNHDA; CDR2 reads SQIVND (reference sequence). The CDR3 sequence is CASSYLPGAQGEKLFF. In nucleotides, the CDR3 is TGTGCCAGTAGCTATCTTCCGGGGGCACAGGGTGAAAAACTGTTTTTT.

This chain links TRBV15 with TRBJ1-1; D remains unclear. CDR3 length: 12 amino acids. Germline loops: CDR1 LNHNV, CDR2 YYDKDF (reference sequence). V was shortened by 0 bases and J by 2 bases, with 1 base between the two germline ends. The DNA for the CDR3 is TGTGCCACCAGCAGAGATAACACTGAAGCTTTCTTT. Translating gives CATSRDNTEAFF.

The chain is built from TRBV27 and TRBJ1-5; D uncertain. This CDR3 spans 16 amino acids. V gave up 6 bases and J gave up 0 bases, with 15 bases separating them. CDR1 and CDR2 (germline): MNHEY, SMNVEV (reference sequence). The CDR3 DNA is TGTGCCAGCAGCCCCAAGGACGAATATAGCAATCAGCCCCAGCATTTT. Its protein is CASSPKDEYSNQPQHF.

The genes are TRBV5-6 and TRBJ1-1; D remains ambiguous. V dropped 6 bases and J dropped 11 bases, with 17 bases sitting between them. CDR1 is SGHDT, CDR2 YYEEEE, per germline. The CDR3 spans 12 residues. As DNA, the CDR3 is TGTGCCAGCACCTCGCTTGGTGCTGGGGCTTTCTTT. Its translation is CASTSLGAGAFF.